The rows below give T cell receptor beta chains drawn from one sample of a study of blood T cell repertoires in COVID-19. Profiled with immunoSEQ multiplex PCR; TCRdb holds only in-frame clones, not every one. The top ten clones hold 11% of a sample with roughly 260,000 clones, about 90% of them seen once. The sample taken for sequencing was peripheral blood. These TCRs come from a woman aged 25 to 39 with COVID-19, enrolled during active disease. CDR3s include the opening cysteine and the closing phenylalanine or tryptophan. A D gene is named only where the DNA matches it firmly. A row's size may be missing; if present it is once, few, many or a size class.

j_call d_call v_call clone_size cdr3_nt cdr3_aa
TRBJ1-4 TRBD1 TRBV11-1 - TGTGCCAGCAGCTCGCACTCGGGACAGCGTAATGAAAAACTGTTTTTT CASSSHSGQRNEKLFF
TRBJ1-4 - TRBV27 - TGTGCCAGCAGTTTAACAGCCGCAGAAAAACTGTTTTTT CASSLTAAEKLFF
TRBJ2-6 - TRBV11-2 - TGTGCCAGCAGCTTAGGGGCAGATCCAACTTTC CASSLGADPTF
TRBJ1-1 - TRBV6-8 few TGTGCCAGCAGTTGGGGGCGCACTGAAGCTTTCTTT CASSWGRTEAFF
TRBJ1-5 - TRBV6-1 - TGTGCCAGCAGTGATGGGGCTGAGATCAATCAGCCCCAGCATTTT CASSDGAEINQPQHF
TRBJ2-7 - TRBV5-4 - TGTGCCAGCAGCCTGACGGGGGCCTACGAGCAGTACTTC CASSLTGAYEQYF
TRBJ1-2 TRBD1 TRBV28 - TGTGCCAGCAGCAGATCCGGGACAGGGATTGGCTACACCTTC CASSRSGTGIGYTF
TRBJ1-6 - TRBV27 many TGTGCCAGCAGTTTGACAGCCTATAATTCACCCCTCCACTTT CASSLTAYNSPLHF
TRBJ2-7 - TRBV27 - TGTGCCAGCATTTCGCCGGGCGAGCAGTACTTC CASISPGEQYF
TRBJ2-7 TRBD1 TRBV5-4 - TGTGCCAGCAGCTTGGGACAGGGGGTCTCCTACGAGCAGTACTTC CASSLGQGVSYEQYF
TRBJ1-1 - TRBV5-5 - TGTGCCAGCAGCTTGGCCGTCGCGAGGCTAATGAACACTGAAGCTTTCTTT CASSLAVARLMNTEAFF
TRBJ2-7 - TRBV12-5 - TGTGCTAGTGGTTTGGTACTTTCCAGGCGCTACGAGCAGTACTTC CASGLVLSRRYEQYF
TRBJ2-1 TRBD2 TRBV15 - TGTGCCACCAGACCTAGGAGCGGGGGACCGAATGAGCAGTTCTTC CATRPRSGGPNEQFF
TRBJ2-7 TRBD1 TRBV5-1 once TGCGCCAGCAGCTTGTCCAGGGGGCAGCTAGGGGAGCAGTACTTC CASSLSRGQLGEQYF
TRBJ2-7 TRBD2 TRBV3-1/TRBV3-2 - TGTGCCAGCAGCTCTAGCGGGACCCCCTACGAGCAGTACTTC CASSSSGTPYEQYF
TRBJ1-6 TRBD1 TRBV18 - TGTGCCAGCTCACCAGGACAGGGGAGTGATAATTCACCCCTCCACTTT CASSPGQGSDNSPLHF
TRBJ2-3 - TRBV10-1 - TGCGCCAGCAGTGAGTCGGCCAGCGGCTCAGATACGCAGTATTTT CASSESASGSDTQYF
TRBJ1-3 - TRBV2 - TGTGCCAGCGAGGGAAACACCATATATTTT CASEGNTIYF
TRBJ2-4 - TRBV28 - TGTGCCAGCAGTTTCTACGTCGGATTGGACAGAAACATTCAGTACTTC CASSFYVGLDRNIQYF
TRBJ1-1 - TRBV25-1 - TGTGCCAGCAGTGCACAGGGTTTCACTGAAGCTTTCTTT CASSAQGFTEAFF
TRBJ2-1 - TRBV5-1 - TGCGCCAGCAAGTCCGCCGGGAGCTCCTACAATGAGCAGTTCTTC CASKSAGSSYNEQFF
TRBJ2-6 - TRBV5-1 - TGCGCCAGCAGCACAGGGACTACTGGGGCCAACGTCCTGACTTTC CASSTGTTGANVLTF
TRBJ1-1 TRBD1 TRBV18 - TGTGCCAGCTCACCGGGACAGGACACTGAAGCTTTCTTT CASSPGQDTEAFF
TRBJ2-2 TRBD2 TRBV29-1 - TGCAGCGTTGAAAGCGGGAGGGGCGCCGGGGAGCTGTTTTTT CSVESGRGAGELFF
TRBJ1-6 - TRBV6-5 - TGTGCCAGCTGGCGGGCCCGTAATTCACCCCTCCACTTT CASWRARNSPLHF
TRBJ1-1 TRBD1 TRBV14 - TGTGCCAGCAGCGCCCGGGACAGGGGCGCATTGAACACTGAAGCTTTCTTT CASSARDRGALNTEAFF
TRBJ2-3 TRBD1 TRBV6-5 - TGTGCCAGCAGTTACGGGACAGGGGGCGCGAATACGCAGTATTTT CASSYGTGGANTQYF
TRBJ1-2 TRBD1 TRBV30 - TGTGCCTGGAGTTCGACAGGGACCAGAGGCTACACCTTC CAWSSTGTRGYTF
TRBJ1-2 - TRBV24-1 - TGTGCCACCAGTGCAGGCAGGCCCTTAGGCTACACCTTC CATSAGRPLGYTF
TRBJ1-4 - TRBV6-5 - TGTGCCAGCAGCTTTGGGCGGGGCGAAAAACTGTTTTTT CASSFGRGEKLFF
TRBJ2-7 - TRBV19 - TGTGCCAGTAGTTCTCTTCTGGCAGGCCGGTCATCCTACGAGCAGTACTTC CASSSLLAGRSSYEQYF
TRBJ2-2 - TRBV28 - TGTGCCAGCAGTCCTCCGGTTGGCGCCGGGGGCACCGGGGAGCTGTTTTTT CASSPPVGAGGTGELFF
TRBJ2-3 TRBD2 TRBV19 - TGTGCCAGTGGGGGGGACTCTTTCACAGATACGCAGTATTTT CASGGDSFTDTQYF
TRBJ1-1 TRBD1 TRBV9 - TGTGCCAGCAGCCCGGACAGGGGGCGAGCTTTCTTT CASSPDRGRAFF
TRBJ1-4 - TRBV3-1/TRBV3-2 - TGTGCCAGCAGCCAAGAAGGGCCCGGGGGAGAAAAACTGTTTTTT CASSQEGPGGEKLFF
TRBJ1-2 - TRBV6-5 - TGTGCCAGTAAGACTCCCGGAGGTAATGGCTACACCTTC CASKTPGGNGYTF
TRBJ2-2 TRBD2 TRBV7-2 - TGTGCCAGCAGCTTAGGGGCTAGCGGGAGTCCCGGGGAGCTGTTTTTT CASSLGASGSPGELFF
TRBJ2-3 - TRBV2 - TGTGCCAGCGAAACAGGGAGCGCAGATACGCAGTATTTT CASETGSADTQYF
TRBJ1-6 TRBD1 TRBV6-5 once TGTGCCAGCAGCCGGACAGGGGGCAATAATTCACCCCTCCACTTT CASSRTGGNNSPLHF
TRBJ2-2 - TRBV10-2 - TGCGCCAGCAGTGACATCGGACTACTCCTAGCCGGGGAGCTGTTTTTT CASSDIGLLLAGELFF
TRBJ1-5 - TRBV11-2 few TGTGCCAGCAGCTTGGGCCAGGGGAAGCCCCAGCATTTT CASSLGQGKPQHF
TRBJ2-7 TRBD1 TRBV27 - TGTGCCAGCAGCCCACGATCAGGGGGCCGAACCTACGAGCAGTACTTC CASSPRSGGRTYEQYF
TRBJ1-2 - TRBV10-1 few TGCGCCAGCAGTGAGTTTTCCGAGCATGGCTACACCTTC CASSEFSEHGYTF
TRBJ2-4 TRBD1 TRBV5-6 - TGTGCCAGCAGCTTCGCGGGACAGGAGGCGTACTTC CASSFAGQEAYF
TRBJ2-3 - TRBV12-5 - TGTGCTAGTGGAATTTCCCCGGACGGGGTAAGCAGCACAGATACGCAGTATTTT CASGISPDGVSSTDTQYF
TRBJ2-7 TRBD2 TRBV2 - TGTGCCAGCAGTGAAACTAGCGGAAGCTCCTACGAGCAGTACTTC CASSETSGSSYEQYF
TRBJ1-4 TRBD1 TRBV4-2 - TGTGCCAGCAGCCAAGGGGCCGGGACAGAGAATGAAAAACTGTTTTTT CASSQGAGTENEKLFF
TRBJ2-1 - TRBV7-2 few TGTGCCAGCAGCTTAGGAGACTCTTTCTCCTACAATGAGCAGTTCTTC CASSLGDSFSYNEQFF
TRBJ2-3 - TRBV10-3 few TGTGCCATCGGGAGTCCTAGCACAGATACGCAGTATTTT CAIGSPSTDTQYF
TRBJ2-5 - TRBV6-1 - TGTGCCAGCAGTGAAACTAGCTCTTTCGGGGGAGAGACCCAGTACTTC CASSETSSFGGETQYF
TRBJ1-5 TRBD1 TRBV12-5 - TGTGCTAGTGGTTTCCCCACCCGAGGGGGCGTGAATCAGCCCCAGCATTTT CASGFPTRGGVNQPQHF